These 27 T cell receptor beta chains originate from one sample sequenced in a study of cytomegalovirus exposure and HLA in healthy donors. PCR employed 60 Vbeta and 13 Jbeta primers. This table comes from immunoSEQ multiplex PCR, and its TCRdb copy is limited to in-frame clones, with some not included. The repertoire holds over 150,000 clones, with 75% to 90% as singletons. Material for sequencing was PBMCs. All receptors derive from a woman aged 45-59 years in good health and CMV-seropositive.

This rearrangement joins TRBV7-8 to TRBJ1-1; 7 bases line up with TRBD1. The CDR3 is 13 residues long. From germline, CDR1 is SGHVS and CDR2 FQNEAQ. With V trimmed by 5 bases and J by 5 bases, 5 bases remained unmatched. The CDR3 reads CASSPGGLTEAFF. CDR3 coding DNA: TGTGCCAGCAGCCCAGGGGGGCTGACTGAAGCTTTCTTT.

V and J are TRBV6-5 and TRBJ1-3; possible D gene TRBD1, 5 bases. Trimming removed 7 bases from V and 2 bases from J, with 12 bases in between. The CDR3 has 14 residues. From germline, CDR1 is MNHEY and CDR2 SVGAGI. This CDR3 reads CASTWGGAGNTIYF. As DNA, the CDR3 is TGTGCCAGCACCTGGGGGGGGGCTGGAAACACCATATATTTT.

The V call is TRBV28, the J call TRBJ2-5; D is undetermined. Trimming shortened V by 6 bases and J by 1 base, and 12 bases separated the two germline ends. This CDR3 comprises 14 residues. Germline CDR1 MDHEN, CDR2 SYDVKM. CDR3 amino acids: CASSPTGRQETQYF. DNA for the CDR3: TGTGCCAGCAGCCCTACGGGTCGCCAAGAGACCCAGTACTTC.

CDR3 protein: CASSPGGFTDTQYF. The CDR3 DNA is TGTGCCAGCTCACCAGGGGGCTTTACAGATACGCAGTATTTT. The gene calls are TRBV18 and TRBJ2-3; tentatively, D is TRBD1 (6 bases). The germline CDR1 and CDR2 sequences are KGHSH and LQKENI. CDR3 length: 14 amino acids. V lost 2 bases, J lost 3 bases, and 9 bases lay in between.

This clone was seen just once. The J gene is TRBJ2-2, the V gene TRBV6-5, with 12 bases matching TRBD2. J lost 4 bases, V lost 0 bases, and 0 bases had no gene match. The CDR3 runs 16 residues. Looked up from germline, CDR1 is MNHEY and CDR2 is SVGAGI. The CDR3 region is CASSYSTSGSTGELFF. The CDR3 DNA reads TGTGCCAGCAGTTACTCGACTAGCGGGAGCACCGGGGAGCTGTTTTTT.

The sample holds one count of this clone. The chain is built from TRBV6-6 and TRBJ2-5; weak D call: TRBD2 (5 bases). The CDR3 runs 14 residues. The germline CDR1 and CDR2 sequences are MNHNY and SVGAGI (reference sequence). The V gene lost 2 bases and the J gene lost 0 bases, with 7 bases spanning the gap. Here the CDR3 DNA reads TGTGCCAGCAGTTACCAGGACTACCAAGAGACCCAGTACTTC. It specifies CASSYQDYQETQYF.

The genes are TRBV15 and TRBJ1-4; 7 bases align to TRBD1. Per germline, CDR1 LNHNV and CDR2 YYDKDF (reference sequence). With V trimmed by 2 bases and J by 0 bases, 9 bases remained unmatched. The length of the CDR3 is 18 residues. CDR3 DNA sequence: TGTGCCACCAGCAGATCGGGACAGCCCCAAGCAACTAATGAAAAACTGTTTTTT. It is translated as CATSRSGQPQATNEKLFF.

This clone was seen a single time. J is TRBJ1-2 and V is TRBV28; 7 bases are shared with TRBD1. Germline lookup yields CDR1 MDHEN and CDR2 SYDVKM. The CDR3 spans 16 residues. V lost 4 bases to trimming and J lost 1 base; unmatched junction nucleotides: 9. The CDR3 coding sequence is TGTGCCAGCAGTTACGCGGGACAGTTAATTAACTATGGCTACACCTTC. Translated, it gives CASSYAGQLINYGYTF.

The chain links TRBV6-5 to TRBJ1-6; 10 bases line up with TRBD1. Germline CDR1 MNHEY, CDR2 SVGAGI. With V trimmed by 5 bases and J by 9 bases, 7 bases remained unmatched. The CDR3 consists of 15 residues. CDR3 protein: CASSTGTGDASPLHF. DNA of the CDR3: TGTGCCAGCAGTACGGGGACAGGGGACGCTTCACCCCTCCACTTT.

The gene calls are TRBV4-1 and TRBJ2-1; a weak D match, TRBD2 (5 bases). Germline values: CDR1 MGHRA, CDR2 YSYEKL. Trimming removed 2 bases at V and 8 bases at J, with 22 bases between. This CDR3 comprises 17 residues. The CDR3 region is CASSQPRVSLSAYEQFF. CDR3 in DNA: TGCGCCAGCAGCCAACCCCGAGTGAGCCTTAGCGCTTATGAGCAGTTCTTC.

This clone showed up just once. The rearrangement uses TRBV4-3 and TRBJ1-1; tentative D call: TRBD1 (5 bases). Trimming took 3 bases from V and 4 from J, leaving 12 bases between them. There are 14 residues in the CDR3. Looked up from germline, CDR1 is LGHNA and CDR2 is YSLEER. This chain's CDR3 is CASSQDTGFTEAFF. The CDR3 DNA is TGCGCCAGCAGCCAGGACACAGGTTTCACTGAAGCTTTCTTT.

This clone was found a few times. The chain employs TRBV19 and TRBJ1-6; 7 bases agree with TRBD1. Trimming cost V 3 bases and J 8 bases; bases outside gene matches: 4. Germline CDR1 reads LNHDA; CDR2 reads SQIVND (reference sequence). CDR3 length equals 14 residues. The CDR3 nucleotides read TGTGCCAGTAGTATGGTCCAGGGGGATTCACCCCTCCACTTT. This codes for CASSMVQGDSPLHF. Together with reference TRBV19 and TRBJ1-6, the CDR3 gives the full variable domain: DGGITQSPKYLFRKEGQNVTLSCEQNLNHDAMYWYRQDPGQGLRLIYYSQIVNDFQKGDIAEGYSVSREKKESFPLTVTSAQKNPTAFYLCASSMVQGDSPLHFGNGTRLTVT.

The V call is TRBV5-5, the J call TRBJ1-2; D gene ambiguous. Trimming left V 0 bases short and J 0 bases short, with 6 bases between. This CDR3 spans 14 amino acids. CDR1 is SGHKS, CDR2 YYEKEE, per germline (reference sequence). For the CDR3, the DNA is TGTGCCAGCAGCTTGGCCCCAGCTAACTATGGCTACACCTTC. It yields the protein CASSLAPANYGYTF.

This chain links TRBV7-3 with TRBJ2-1, with 8 bases identical to TRBD2. In germline, CDR1 is SGHTA, CDR2 FQGTGA. This CDR3 comprises 15 residues. The V segment lost 1 base and the J segment 6 bases; nucleotides outside the gene matches: 5. DNA of the CDR3: TGTGCCAGCAGCTTAAACCCAGCGGGAGTCAATGAGCAGTTCTTC. It is translated as CASSLNPAGVNEQFF. Looking up the rest from reference TRBV7-3 and TRBJ2-1 gives the full variable domain: GAGVSQTPSNKVTEKGKYVELRCDPISGHTALYWYRQSLGQGPEFLIYFQGTGAADDSGLPNDRFFAVRPEGSVSTLKIQRTERGDSAVYLCASSLNPAGVNEQFFGPGTRLTVL.

This rearrangement joins TRBV7-9 to TRBJ2-1; 8 bases agree with TRBD2. From germline, CDR1 is SEHNR and CDR2 FQNEAQ (reference sequence). The CDR3 covers 15 residues. Germline trimming cut 4 bases from V and 16 bases from J; bases unmatched to any gene: 18. CDR3 protein: CASSSTSDGALVRFF. CDR3 nucleotides: TGTGCCAGCAGCTCGACTAGCGACGGGGCATTGGTGCGCTTCTTC.

The CDR3 coding sequence is TGTGCCAGCAGTGAGTCAGGGGGTAATGGCTACACCTTC. It is translated as CASSESGGNGYTF. The chain joins TRBV6-1 to TRBJ1-2, with 7 positions matching TRBD1. Losses at the gene ends were 3 bases for V and 6 bases for J; bases not matched to a gene: 4. The CDR3 consists of 13 residues. Germline-derived CDR1 and CDR2 are MNHNS and SASEGT.

The chain carries TRBV11-2 and TRBJ2-2, with a possible D match to TRBD2 (6 bases). V lost 1 base, J lost 2 bases, and 8 bases lay in between. Per germline, CDR1 SGHAT and CDR2 FQNNGV. CDR3 size: 15 residues. CDR3 in amino acids: CASSLGTTNTGELFF. CDR3 in DNA: TGTGCCAGCAGCTTAGGGACTACCAACACCGGGGAGCTGTTTTTT.

The V gene is TRBV11-2, the J gene TRBJ2-7; TRBD1 matches 8 bases. V lost 5 bases to trimming and J lost 8 bases; unmatched junction nucleotides: 8. The V gene's germline CDR1 is SGHAT and CDR2 FQNNGV. The CDR3 is 13 amino acids. The chain's CDR3 is CASSPLDRAQQYF. The CDR3, as DNA: TGTGCCAGCAGCCCTCTGGACAGGGCTCAGCAGTACTTC.

This clone appeared once. The chain links TRBV7-2 to TRBJ2-7, with D uncertain. This CDR3 is built from 13 residues. The V gene lost 5 bases and the J gene lost 2 bases, with 10 bases spanning the gap. CDR1 and CDR2 from the germline V gene are SGHTA and FQGNSA. The CDR3 nucleotides are TGTGCCAGCAGCCGTCAACAGACCTACGAGCAGTACTTC. Amino acid sequence: CASSRQQTYEQYF. The full variable domain, in which reference TRBV7-2 and TRBJ2-7 provide the parts outside the CDR3, is GAGVSQSPSNKVTEKGKDVELRCDPISGHTALYWYRQSLGQGLEFLIYFQGNSAPDKSGLPSDRFSAERTGGSVSTLTIQRTQQEDSAVYLCASSRQQTYEQYFGPGTRLTVT.

The CDR3 loop is CASSEASRGFF. The CDR3 nucleotides are TGTGCCAGCAGTGAGGCTAGCAGGGGGTTCTTC. V and J are TRBV2 and TRBJ2-1; perhaps TRBD1 as D (6 bases). The CDR3 has 11 amino acids. V gave up 3 bases and J gave up 15 bases, with 12 bases separating them. CDR1 and CDR2 (germline): SNHLY, FYNNEI.

V is TRBV6-1 and J is TRBJ1-2, with TRBD1 matching 9 bases. Germline CDR1 reads MNHNS; CDR2 reads SASEGT. The length of the CDR3 is 12 residues. Germline trimming cut 8 bases from V and 8 bases from J; bases unmatched to any gene: 6. CDR3 nucleotide sequence: TGTGCCAGCGGGGGACAGGGCTACGGCTACACCTTC. Its protein is CASGGQGYGYTF.

The rearrangement joins TRBV4-2 to TRBJ1-2; 10 bases fit TRBD1. CDR1 LGHNA and CDR2 YNFKEQ come from the germline V gene. V trimming: 3 bases; J trimming: 3 bases; junction bases outside the gene matches: 4. The CDR3 has 15 residues. CDR3 sequence reads: CASSQGQGMDYGYTF. The CDR3 DNA follows: TGTGCCAGCAGCCAGGGACAGGGGATGGACTATGGCTACACCTTC.

This clone was recorded a few times. At one end, the junction sequence differs from germline, possibly due to a read error. The genes are TRBV28 and TRBJ1-2; a possible D gene is TRBD1 (6 bases). Germline V gives CDR1 MDHEN, CDR2 SYDVKM. The CDR3 extends over 17 amino acids. CDR3: CASSLYLTGALNDGYTF. The CDR3 coding sequence is TGTGCCAGCAGTTTATATTTGACAGGAGCACTTAACGATGGCTACACCTTC.

The chain couples TRBV7-8 to TRBJ2-7; 7 bases are a match to TRBD2. The V and J ends lost 5 bases and 3 bases, in that order; junction bases with no gene match: 25. The CDR3 consists of 20 residues. Germline-derived CDR1 and CDR2 are SGHVS and FQNEAQ. Here the CDR3 reads CASSPQVGGVVGGRIYEQYF. The DNA of the CDR3 is TGTGCCAGCAGCCCCCAGGTTGGAGGTGTAGTGGGCGGGAGAATCTACGAGCAGTACTTC.

The CDR3 protein is CASRKSGGTYNEQFF. CDR3 coding DNA: TGTGCCAGCAGGAAGAGCGGGGGGACCTACAATGAGCAGTTCTTC. This chain joins TRBV6-1 and TRBJ2-1; 9 bases match TRBD2. Per the germline V gene, CDR1 is MNHNS and CDR2 is SASEGT. The length of the CDR3 is 15 residues. V was pared by 6 bases and J by 2 bases, with 5 bases of the junction left unmatched.

The chain carries TRBV6-6 and TRBJ2-1; D might be TRBD1 (6 bases). Germline V gene data show CDR1 as MNHNY and CDR2 as SVGAGI (reference sequence). Trimming removed 6 bases at V and 5 bases at J, with 11 bases between. The CDR3 extends over 13 amino acids. CDR3 in amino acids: CASSDRDNNEQFF. CDR3 DNA sequence: TGTGCCAGCAGCGACCGGGACAACAATGAGCAGTTCTTC.

The J gene is TRBJ1-2, the V gene TRBV19; 9 bases are shared with TRBD1. Germline loops: CDR1 LNHDA, CDR2 SQIVND (reference sequence). The V gene end was trimmed by 4 bases and the J gene end by 4 bases; junction bases not matched to a gene: 10. This CDR3 has 16 residues. The CDR3 coding sequence is TGTGCCAGTAGTAGTTCCGGGACAGGGTTTTCCTATGGCTACACCTTC. Protein product: CASSSSGTGFSYGYTF.